A single sample gave rise to the 5 T cell receptor beta chains below, sequenced in a study of identifying expanded T cells in peripheral blood. Only in-frame clones appear in the TCRdb table, and some are missing; sequencing was by immunoSEQ multiplex PCR. The sample carries approximately 80,000 clones, roughly four fifths recorded once. Sequenced input: blood. These receptor sequences come from a person aged 18 to 69 in good health.

The CDR3 region has the DNA TGCGCCAGCAGCTATTTAGCGGGAGGTGGCAATGAGCAGTTCTTC. Protein sequence: CASSYLAGGGNEQFF. The chain employs TRBV5-1 and TRBJ2-1, with TRBD2 matching over 10 bases. Losses at the gene ends were 3 bases for V and 6 bases for J; bases not matched to a gene: 6. The CDR3 is made up of 15 amino acids. Germline CDR1 and CDR2: SGHRS and YFSETQ.

This rearrangement joins TRBV7-2 to TRBJ1-2, with D unresolved. The CDR3 runs 14 residues. V shed 1 base and J shed 4 bases, with 10 bases lying between them. The V gene's germline CDR1 is SGHTA and CDR2 FQGNSA. CDR3 sequence: CASSLGPDAYGYTF. The CDR3 bases are TGTGCCAGCAGCTTAGGGCCAGACGCCTATGGCTACACCTTC.

In DNA, the CDR3 is TGCAGCGTTGCCCCCCCACAAGGGGACACTGAAGCTTTCTTT. Translated, it gives CSVAPPQGDTEAFF. The genes are TRBV29-1 and TRBJ1-1, with a weak D call TRBD1 (5 bases). Germline-derived CDR1 and CDR2 are SQVTM and ANQGSEA. Deletions cut 4 bases from V and 3 bases from J, with 15 bases between. The CDR3 loop spans 14 amino acids.

This clone has a single count. This chain connects TRBV18 to TRBJ1-2; tentative D call: TRBD1 (5 bases). Germline values: CDR1 KGHSH, CDR2 LQKENI. The CDR3 consists of 14 residues. Trimming pared 0 bases from V and 3 bases from J, leaving 8 bases between. The DNA of the CDR3 is TGTGCCAGCTCACCACCGGGACGGTACTATGGCTACACCTTC. It codes for CASSPPGRYYGYTF.

The rearrangement joins TRBV5-8 to TRBJ2-1, with 7 nucleotides matching TRBD1. After removal of 0 bases from V and 4 bases from J, the junction contained 7 bases not matched to a gene. The germline gives CDR1 SGHTS, CDR2 YDEGEE. This CDR3 has 16 amino acids. CDR3 region: CASSLGMTGPYNEQFF. CDR3 in DNA: TGTGCCAGCAGCTTGGGGATGACAGGGCCTTACAATGAGCAGTTCTTC.